A selection of T cell receptor beta chains follows, all from one sample in a study of early T cells in non-severe SARS-CoV-2 infection. From the 5' RACE reads, TCRdb called clonotypes with MiXCR, one entry per CDR3 protein. The sample contains some 71,000 distinct CDR3 sequences, about 10% of which appear only once. The sample taken for sequencing was whole blood. These TCRs come from an adult who was a healthcare worker with PCR-confirmed SARS-CoV-2 infection or an uninfected control (not recorded which). CDR3s include the opening cysteine and the closing phenylalanine or tryptophan.

V: TRBV7-9; CDR3: CASSRQGLSYEQYF
V: TRBV9; CDR3: CASSVGQNRALSSNEQFF
V: TRBV20-1; CDR3: CSAPATFFSYNEQFF
V: TRBV5-1; CDR3: CASKLGPGIAASTDTQYF
V: TRBV7-2; CDR3: CASSLRMAGRGETQYF
V: TRBV7-9; CDR3: CASSLSLAGPTDTQYF
V: TRBV7-9; CDR3: CASSLTGGITEAFF
V: TRBV6-2/TRBV6-3; CDR3: CASREGQGAGGELFF
V: TRBV29-1; CDR3: CSVDTGLNTEAFF
V: TRBV27; CDR3: CASSLYLGTNSPLHF
V: TRBV6-1; CDR3: CASRTGETNTGELFF
V: TRBV7-6; CDR3: CASSLGAGRYNEQFF
V: TRBV6-2/TRBV6-3; CDR3: CASTQGLAQTQYF
V: TRBV20-1; CDR3: CSALLEGRENQPQHF
V: TRBV2; CDR3: CASKGGNNEQFF
V: TRBV7-9; CDR3: CASSLWTGAGEQYF
V: TRBV16; CDR3: CASSQSIAGAGYTF
V: TRBV9; CDR3: CASSGLRPRKLGQYF
V: TRBV9; CDR3: CASSPRTGLDYEQYF
V: TRBV6-9; CDR3: CASNRRGDRGEETQYF
V: TRBV11-2; CDR3: CASSLYNSYEQYF
V: TRBV6-2/TRBV6-3; CDR3: CASSSFNEQFF
V: TRBV10-2; CDR3: CASSRSQGPPTDTQYF
V: TRBV27; CDR3: CASRQNDRDTEAFF
V: TRBV25-1; CDR3: CASRQATDTQYF